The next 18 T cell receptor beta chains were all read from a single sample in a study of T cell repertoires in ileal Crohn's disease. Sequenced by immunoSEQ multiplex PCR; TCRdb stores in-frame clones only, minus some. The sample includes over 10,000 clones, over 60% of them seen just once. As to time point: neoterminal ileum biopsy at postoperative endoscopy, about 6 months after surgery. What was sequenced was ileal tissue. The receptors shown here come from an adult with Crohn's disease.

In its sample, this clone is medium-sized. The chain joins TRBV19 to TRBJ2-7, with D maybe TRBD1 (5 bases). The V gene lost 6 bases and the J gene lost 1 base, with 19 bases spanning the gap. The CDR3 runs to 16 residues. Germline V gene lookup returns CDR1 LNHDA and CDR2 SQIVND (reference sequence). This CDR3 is CASRPQASGASYEQYF. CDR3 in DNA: TGTGCCAGTAGGCCCCAAGCAAGTGGGGCGTCCTACGAGCAGTACTTC.

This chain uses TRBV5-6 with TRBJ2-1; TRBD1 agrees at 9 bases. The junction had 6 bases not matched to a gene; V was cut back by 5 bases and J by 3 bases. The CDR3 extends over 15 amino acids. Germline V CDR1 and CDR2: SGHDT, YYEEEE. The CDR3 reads CASSSGDRVYNEQFF. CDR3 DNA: TGTGCCAGCAGTTCAGGGGACAGGGTCTACAATGAGCAGTTCTTC.

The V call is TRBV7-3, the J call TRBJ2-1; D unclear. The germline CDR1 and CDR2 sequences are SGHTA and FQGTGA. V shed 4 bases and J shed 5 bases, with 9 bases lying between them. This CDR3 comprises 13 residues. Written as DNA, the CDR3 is TGTGCCAGCAGCTCATTTCACAACAATGAGCAGTTCTTC. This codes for CASSSFHNNEQFF.

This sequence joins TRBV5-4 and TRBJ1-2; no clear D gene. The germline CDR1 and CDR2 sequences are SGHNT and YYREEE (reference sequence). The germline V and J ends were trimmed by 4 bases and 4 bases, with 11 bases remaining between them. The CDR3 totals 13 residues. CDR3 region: CASSPIGIYGYTF. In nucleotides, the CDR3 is TGTGCCAGCAGCCCAATAGGGATCTATGGCTACACCTTC.

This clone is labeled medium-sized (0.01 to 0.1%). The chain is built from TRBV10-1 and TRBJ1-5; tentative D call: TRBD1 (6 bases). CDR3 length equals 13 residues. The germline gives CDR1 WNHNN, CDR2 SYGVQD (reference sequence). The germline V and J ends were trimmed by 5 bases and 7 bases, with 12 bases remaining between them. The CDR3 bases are TGCGCCAGCAGTACAGGGATAGGCCAGCCCCAGCATTTT. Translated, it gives CASSTGIGQPQHF.

The chain's CDR3 is CASSLPGTEAFF. DNA for the CDR3: TGTGCCAGCAGCTTGCCGGGCACTGAAGCTTTCTTT. V is TRBV7-9 and J is TRBJ1-1; D unresolved. In germline, CDR1 is SEHNR, CDR2 FQNEAQ (reference sequence). Trimming left V 3 bases short and J 4 bases short, with 6 bases between. The CDR3 runs to 12 residues.

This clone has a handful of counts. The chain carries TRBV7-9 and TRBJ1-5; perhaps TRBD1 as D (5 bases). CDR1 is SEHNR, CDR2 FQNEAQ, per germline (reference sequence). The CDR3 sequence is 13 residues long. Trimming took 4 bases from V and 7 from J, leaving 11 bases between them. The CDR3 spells CASSSVGVQPQHF. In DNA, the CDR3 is TGTGCCAGCAGCTCCGTAGGGGTCCAGCCCCAGCATTTT.

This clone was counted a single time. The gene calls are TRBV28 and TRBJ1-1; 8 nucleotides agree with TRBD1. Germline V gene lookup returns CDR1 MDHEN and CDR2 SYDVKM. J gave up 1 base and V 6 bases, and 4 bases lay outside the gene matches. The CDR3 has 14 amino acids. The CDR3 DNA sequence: TGTGCCAGCAGATCCGGACAGGGGAACACTGAAGCTTTCTTT. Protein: CASRSGQGNTEAFF.

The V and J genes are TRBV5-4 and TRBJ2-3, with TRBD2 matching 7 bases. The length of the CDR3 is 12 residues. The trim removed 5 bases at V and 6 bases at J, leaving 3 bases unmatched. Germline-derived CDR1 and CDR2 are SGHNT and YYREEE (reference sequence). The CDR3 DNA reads TGTGCCAGCAGGCGGGACTACGATACGCAGTATTTT. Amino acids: CASRRDYDTQYF.

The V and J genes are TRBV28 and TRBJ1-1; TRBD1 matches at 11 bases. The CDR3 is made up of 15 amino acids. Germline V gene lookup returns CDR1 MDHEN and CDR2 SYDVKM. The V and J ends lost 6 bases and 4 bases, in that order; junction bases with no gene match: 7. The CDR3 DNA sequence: TGTGCCAGCAGCCCCTGGACAGGGGGCCCCACTGAAGCTTTCTTT. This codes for CASSPWTGGPTEAFF. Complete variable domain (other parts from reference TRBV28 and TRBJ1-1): DVKVTQSSRYLVKRTGEKVFLECVQDMDHENMFWYRQDPGLGLRLIYFSYDVKMKEKGDIPEGYSVSREKKERFSLILESASTNQTSMYLCASSPWTGGPTEAFFGQGTRLTVV.

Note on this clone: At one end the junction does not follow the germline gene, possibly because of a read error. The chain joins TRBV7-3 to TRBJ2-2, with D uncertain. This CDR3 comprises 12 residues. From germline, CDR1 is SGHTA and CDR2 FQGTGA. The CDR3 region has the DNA TGTGCTAGCAGCTTCTCAGGCGGGGAGCTGTTTTTT. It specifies CASSFSGGELFF.

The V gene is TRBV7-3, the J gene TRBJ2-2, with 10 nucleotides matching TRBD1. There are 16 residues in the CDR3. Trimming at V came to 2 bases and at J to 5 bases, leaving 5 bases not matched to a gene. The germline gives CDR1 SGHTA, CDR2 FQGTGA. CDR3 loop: CASSLGRQGATGELFF. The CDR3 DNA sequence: TGTGCCAGCAGCTTAGGAAGACAGGGGGCGACCGGGGAGCTGTTTTTT.

Here the CDR3 reads CAFRDRALNYGYTF. The CDR3, as DNA: TGTGCCTTCCGGGACAGGGCCCTTAACTATGGCTACACCTTC. The rearrangement uses TRBV28 and TRBJ1-2, with 9 positions matching TRBD1. Germline CDR1 MDHEN, CDR2 SYDVKM. CDR3 length equals 14 residues. Trimming cost V 11 bases and J 1 base; bases outside gene matches: 8.

CDR3 loop: CASSPGQASNEQFF. CDR3 bases: TGCGCCAGCAGCCCCGGACAGGCGAGCAATGAGCAGTTCTTC. This chain uses TRBV5-1 with TRBJ2-1, with 7 bases identical to TRBD1. Germline values: CDR1 SGHRS, CDR2 YFSETQ. The CDR3 contains 14 residues. The V and J ends lost 4 bases and 6 bases, in that order; junction bases with no gene match: 7.

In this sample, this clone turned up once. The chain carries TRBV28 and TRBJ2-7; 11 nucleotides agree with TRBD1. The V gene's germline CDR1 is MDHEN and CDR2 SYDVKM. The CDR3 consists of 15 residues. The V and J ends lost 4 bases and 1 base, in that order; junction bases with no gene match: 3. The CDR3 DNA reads TGTGCCAGCAGTTCCGGACAGGGGGCATCCTACGAGCAGTACTTC. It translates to CASSSGQGASYEQYF. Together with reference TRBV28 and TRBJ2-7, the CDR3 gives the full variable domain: DVKVTQSSRYLVKRTGEKVFLECVQDMDHENMFWYRQDPGLGLRLIYFSYDVKMKEKGDIPEGYSVSREKKERFSLILESASTNQTSMYLCASSSGQGASYEQYFGPGTRLTVT.

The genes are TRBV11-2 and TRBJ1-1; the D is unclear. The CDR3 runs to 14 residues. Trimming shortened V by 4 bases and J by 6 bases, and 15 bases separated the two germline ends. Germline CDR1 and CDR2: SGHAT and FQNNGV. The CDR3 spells CASSSRPGGAEAFF. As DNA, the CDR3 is TGTGCCAGCAGCTCTCGACCCGGCGGAGCTGAAGCTTTCTTT. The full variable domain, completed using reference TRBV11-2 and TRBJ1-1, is EAGVAQSPRYKIIEKRQSVAFWCNPISGHATLYWYQQILGQGPKLLIQFQNNGVVDDSQLPKDRFSAERLKGVDSTLKIQPAKLEDSAVYLCASSSRPGGAEAFFGQGTRLTVV.

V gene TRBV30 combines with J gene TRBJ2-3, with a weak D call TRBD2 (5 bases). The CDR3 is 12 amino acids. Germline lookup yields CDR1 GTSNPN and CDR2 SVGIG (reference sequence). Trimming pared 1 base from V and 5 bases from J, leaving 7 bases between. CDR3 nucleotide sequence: TGTGCCTGGAGTGGAGGGCGAGATACGCAGTATTTT. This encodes CAWSGGRDTQYF. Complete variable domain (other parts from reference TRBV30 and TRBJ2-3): SQTIHQWPATLVQPVGSPLSLECTVEGTSNPNLYWYRQAAGRGLQLLFYSVGIGQISSEVPQNLSASRPQDRQFILSSKKLLLSDSGFYLCAWSGGRDTQYFGPGTRLTVL.

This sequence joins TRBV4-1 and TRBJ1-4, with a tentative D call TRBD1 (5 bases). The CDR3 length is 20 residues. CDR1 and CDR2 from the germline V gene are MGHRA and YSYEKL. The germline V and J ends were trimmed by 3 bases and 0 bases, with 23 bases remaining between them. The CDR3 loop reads CASSHPVAGGGIATNEKLFF. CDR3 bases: TGCGCCAGCAGCCATCCGGTTGCTGGGGGAGGGATTGCAACTAATGAAAAACTGTTTTTT.